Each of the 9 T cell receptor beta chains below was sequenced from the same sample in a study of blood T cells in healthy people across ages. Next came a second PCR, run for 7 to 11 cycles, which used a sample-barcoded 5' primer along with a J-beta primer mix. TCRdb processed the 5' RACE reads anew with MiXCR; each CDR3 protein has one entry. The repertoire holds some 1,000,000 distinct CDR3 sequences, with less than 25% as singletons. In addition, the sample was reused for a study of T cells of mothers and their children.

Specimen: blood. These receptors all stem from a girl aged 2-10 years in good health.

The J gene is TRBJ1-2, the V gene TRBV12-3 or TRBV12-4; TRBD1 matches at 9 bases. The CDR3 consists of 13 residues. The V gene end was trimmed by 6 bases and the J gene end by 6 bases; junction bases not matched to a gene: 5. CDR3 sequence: CASRPGQGNGYTF. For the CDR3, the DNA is TGTGCCAGCAGACCGGGACAGGGAAATGGCTACACCTTC.

The CDR3 loop reads CSVEVRGRGGFEQFF. CDR3 in DNA: TGCAGCGTTGAAGTACGAGGGCGGGGGGGCTTTGAGCAGTTCTTC. The V call is TRBV29-1, the J call TRBJ2-1, with 9 bases identical to TRBD2. Trimming at V came to 1 base and at J to 9 bases, leaving 10 bases not matched to a gene. The CDR3 extends over 15 amino acids. Germline V lookup: CDR1 SQVTM, CDR2 ANQGSEA.

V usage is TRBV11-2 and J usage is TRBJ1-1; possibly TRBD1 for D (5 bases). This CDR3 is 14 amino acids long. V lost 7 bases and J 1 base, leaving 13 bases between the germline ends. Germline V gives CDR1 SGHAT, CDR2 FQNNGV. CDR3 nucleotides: TGTGCCAGCAAGTCCAGGGAGGCGAACACTGAAGCTTTCTTT. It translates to CASKSREANTEAFF.

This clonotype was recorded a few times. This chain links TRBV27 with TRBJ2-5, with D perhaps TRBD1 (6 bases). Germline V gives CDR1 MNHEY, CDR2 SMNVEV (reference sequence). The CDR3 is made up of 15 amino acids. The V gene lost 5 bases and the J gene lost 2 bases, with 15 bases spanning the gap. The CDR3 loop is CASSRQGRGQETQYF. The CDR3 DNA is TGTGCCAGCAGTCGTCAGGGGAGAGGGCAAGAGACCCAGTACTTC.

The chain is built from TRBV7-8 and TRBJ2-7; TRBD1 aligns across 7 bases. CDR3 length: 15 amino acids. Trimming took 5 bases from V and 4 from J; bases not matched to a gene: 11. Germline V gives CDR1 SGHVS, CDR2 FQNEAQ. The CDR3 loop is CASSLTARGSYEQYF. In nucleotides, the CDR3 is TGTGCCAGCAGCCTTACCGCCAGGGGGAGTTACGAGCAGTACTTC.

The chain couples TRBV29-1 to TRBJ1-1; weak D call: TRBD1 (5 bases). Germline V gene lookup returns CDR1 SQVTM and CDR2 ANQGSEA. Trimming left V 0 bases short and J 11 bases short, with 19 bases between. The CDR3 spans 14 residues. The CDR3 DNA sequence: TGCAGCGTTGAAGATCGGGGGGGAGAAAGGGTCGCTTTCTTT. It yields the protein CSVEDRGGERVAFF.

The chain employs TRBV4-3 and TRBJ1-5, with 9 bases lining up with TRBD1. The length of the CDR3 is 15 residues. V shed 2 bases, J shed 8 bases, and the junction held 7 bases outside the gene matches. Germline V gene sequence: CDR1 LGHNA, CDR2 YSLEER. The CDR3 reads CASSQSWTGDKPQHF. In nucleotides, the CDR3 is TGCGCCAGCAGCCAAAGTTGGACAGGGGATAAGCCCCAGCATTTT.

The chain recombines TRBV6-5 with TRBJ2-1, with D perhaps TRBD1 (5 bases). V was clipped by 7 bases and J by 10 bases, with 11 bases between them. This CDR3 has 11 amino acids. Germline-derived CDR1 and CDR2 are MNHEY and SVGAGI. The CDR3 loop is CASTTWGEQFF. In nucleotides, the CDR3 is TGTGCCAGCACAACTTGGGGCGAGCAGTTCTTC.

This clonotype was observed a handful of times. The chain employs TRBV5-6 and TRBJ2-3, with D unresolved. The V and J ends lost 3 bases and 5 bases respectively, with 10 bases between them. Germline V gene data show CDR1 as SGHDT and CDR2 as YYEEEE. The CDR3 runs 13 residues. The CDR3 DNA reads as TGTGCCAGCAGCTCCCGAGGTGTAGATACGCAGTATTTT. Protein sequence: CASSSRGVDTQYF.